The 32 T cell receptor beta chains presented below share a single source sample, sequenced in a study of blood T cell repertoires in COVID-19. Clones were read by immunoSEQ multiplex PCR, and TCRdb kept only the in-frame ones, dropping some. The table records some 150,000 clones, roughly 84% of them present only once. The sequencing sample was made of peripheral blood. The source of these receptors is an older woman with acute or convalescent COVID-19.

The chain employs TRBV6-6 and TRBJ1-1, with TRBD1 matching 10 bases. This CDR3 has 16 residues. In germline, CDR1 is MNHNY, CDR2 SVGAGI (reference sequence). Trimming at V came to 5 bases and at J to 3 bases, leaving 9 bases not matched to a gene. The chain's CDR3 is CASSPLGQGEDTEAFF. The CDR3 DNA sequence: TGTGCCAGCAGTCCCTTAGGACAGGGGGAGGACACTGAAGCTTTCTTT.

The CDR3 loop reads CASSFGGSGAFF. CDR3 bases: TGTGCCAGCAGCTTTGGGGGGTCGGGAGCTTTCTTT. The gene calls are TRBV7-2 and TRBJ1-1, with D possibly matching TRBD1 (5 bases). Germline V lookup: CDR1 SGHTA, CDR2 FQGNSA. The ends were cut back, 3 bases at V and 10 bases at J, with 12 bases in the middle. This CDR3 contains 12 residues.

This clone was observed a few times. This chain uses TRBV4-2 with TRBJ1-1; D may be TRBD1 (5 bases). There are 16 residues in the CDR3. V was trimmed by 3 bases and J by 2 bases, leaving 16 bases between them. Germline values: CDR1 LGHNA, CDR2 YNFKEQ. The CDR3, as DNA: TGTGCCAGCAGCCAGGTTCAGGGCACCCTAAACACTGAAGCTTTCTTT. This sequence encodes CASSQVQGTLNTEAFF.

The chain links TRBV28 to TRBJ2-1; D is unclear. The V end was cut by 5 bases, the J end by 5 bases, with 13 bases between. This CDR3 has 14 residues. The germline CDR1 and CDR2 sequences are MDHEN and SYDVKM. The CDR3 protein is CASSVRVANNEQFF. In DNA, the CDR3 is TGTGCCAGCAGTGTAAGAGTAGCAAACAATGAGCAGTTCTTC.

The chain has TRBV9 and TRBJ2-1, with 9 bases lining up with TRBD1. J lost 8 bases, V lost 0 bases, and 3 bases had no gene match. The CDR3 is 14 amino acids. Per germline, CDR1 SGDLS and CDR2 YYNGEE. The CDR3 here is CASSVATGGDEQFF. CDR3 DNA: TGTGCCAGCAGCGTAGCGACAGGGGGTGATGAGCAGTTCTTC.

This chain joins TRBV5-1 and TRBJ1-6, with D possibly being TRBD1 (5 bases). This CDR3 is built from 14 residues. V was shortened by 0 bases and J by 8 bases, with 9 bases between the two germline ends. Germline loops: CDR1 SGHRS, CDR2 YFSETQ. In DNA, the CDR3 is TGCGCCAGCAGCTTGGCCTGGGGGGATTCACCCCTCCACTTT. Its protein is CASSLAWGDSPLHF.

The chain carries TRBV7-2 and TRBJ2-1, with TRBD2 as a possible D gene (6 bases). Germline-derived CDR1 and CDR2 are SGHTA and FQGNSA. With 2 bases removed from V and 0 bases from J, the gap between germline ends came to 8 bases. This CDR3 contains 15 residues. The CDR3 spells CASSLQAGSYNEQFF. DNA for the CDR3: TGTGCCAGCAGCTTACAAGCGGGCTCCTACAATGAGCAGTTCTTC.

The table lists this clone with a count of one. The V call is TRBV6-1, the J call TRBJ2-1; 10 bases are a match to TRBD2. V lost 3 bases, J lost 6 bases, and 5 bases stayed unmatched. Germline CDR1 and CDR2: MNHNS and SASEGT. The CDR3 is 15 residues long. The CDR3 reads CASSDRLAGANEQFF. CDR3 sequence (DNA): TGTGCCAGCAGTGATAGGCTAGCGGGAGCCAATGAGCAGTTCTTC.

The rearrangement uses TRBV28 and TRBJ2-7; tentatively, D is TRBD1 (6 bases). The V end was cut by 4 bases, the J end by 0 bases, with 10 bases between. The CDR3 length is 14 residues. Per the germline V gene, CDR1 is MDHEN and CDR2 is SYDVKM. CDR3 residues: CASSWGTFSYEQYF. CDR3 nucleotides: TGTGCCAGCAGTTGGGGGACATTCTCCTACGAGCAGTACTTC.

This chain uses TRBV13 with TRBJ1-1, with 8 bases lining up with TRBD1. Germline-derived CDR1 and CDR2 are PRHDT and FYEKMQ (reference sequence). CDR3 length equals 11 residues. Trimming took 9 bases from V and 11 from J; bases not matched to a gene: 8. CDR3 loop: CASTQGARAFF. The CDR3 coding sequence is TGTGCCAGTACTCAGGGGGCCCGGGCTTTCTTT.

The rearrangement links TRBV3-1 (or the pseudogene TRBV3-2) to TRBJ1-6, with 8 positions matching TRBD1. Germline CDR1 reads LGHDT; CDR2 reads YNNKEL (reference sequence). The V and J ends lost 1 base and 7 bases, in that order; junction bases with no gene match: 6. This CDR3 comprises 16 residues. CDR3 residues: CASSQVGQGRNSPLHF. The CDR3 DNA follows: TGTGCCAGCAGCCAAGTCGGACAGGGTCGAAATTCACCCCTCCACTTT.

The rearrangement joins TRBV5-1 to TRBJ2-2; 8 nucleotides align to TRBD1. V lost 1 base to trimming and J lost 0 bases; unmatched junction nucleotides: 8. CDR1 is SGHRS and CDR2 is YFSETQ in the germline V gene. The CDR3 has 18 residues. The CDR3 DNA is TGCGCCAGCAGCTTGAACCTCGACAGGGGCACGAACACCGGGGAGCTGTTTTTT. Amino acids: CASSLNLDRGTNTGELFF.

The CDR3 here is CASSQEFGLAGDNEQFF. For the CDR3, the DNA is TGTGCCAGCAGCCAGGAGTTTGGTCTAGCGGGAGACAATGAGCAGTTCTTC. The genes are TRBV14 and TRBJ2-1; 10 bases map to TRBD2. This CDR3 is 17 amino acids long. Trimming at V came to 3 bases and at J to 5 bases, leaving 10 bases not matched to a gene. The germline V gene encodes CDR1 SGHDN and CDR2 FVKESK.

The chain is built from TRBV27 and TRBJ1-2, with TRBD1 as a possible D gene (6 bases). The V end was cut by 5 bases, the J end by 4 bases, with 14 bases between. CDR3 length equals 14 residues. Germline V gene sequence: CDR1 MNHEY, CDR2 SMNVEV (reference sequence). The CDR3 reads CASSPDRRAYGYTF. The CDR3 nucleotides are TGTGCCAGCAGTCCCGACAGGCGGGCCTATGGCTACACCTTC.

The chain links TRBV6-5 to TRBJ2-1, with TRBD1 matching over 7 bases. CDR1 is MNHEY and CDR2 is SVGAGI in the germline V gene. The junction had 7 bases not matched to a gene; V was cut back by 6 bases and J by 5 bases. This CDR3 has 14 residues. The CDR3 nucleotides read TGTGCCAGCAGCCACAGGGGCGACAACAATGAGCAGTTCTTC. Encoded protein: CASSHRGDNNEQFF.

The chain joins TRBV27 to TRBJ2-1; TRBD1 might be the D (6 bases). Between the trimmed V and J ends, which lost 3 bases and 10 bases, there was a span of 10 bases. The germline V gene encodes CDR1 MNHEY and CDR2 SMNVEV (reference sequence). CDR3 length equals 12 residues. In DNA, the CDR3 is TGTGCCAGCAGTTTCGCCGACAGGGAGCAGTTCTTC. This encodes CASSFADREQFF.

The chain couples TRBV4-2 to TRBJ2-3; 9 bases fit TRBD1. This CDR3 spans 16 amino acids. V shed 3 bases and J 3 bases; nucleotides not matched to a gene: 7. The V gene's germline CDR1 is LGHNA and CDR2 YNFKEQ. Written as DNA, the CDR3 is TGTGCCAGCAGCCAGGGGGACAGGGTCGGAACAGATACGCAGTATTTT. Residues: CASSQGDRVGTDTQYF.

This chain uses TRBV4-1 with TRBJ1-6, with TRBD1 matching over 7 bases. J was trimmed by 3 bases and V by 2 bases; bases with no gene match: 4. The CDR3 consists of 16 residues. Germline-derived CDR1 and CDR2 are MGHRA and YSYEKL. Here the CDR3 DNA reads TGCGCCAGCAGCCAATTACAGGGGAACTATAATTCACCCCTCCACTTT. It specifies CASSQLQGNYNSPLHF.

The genes are TRBV2 and TRBJ2-7, with a weak D call TRBD2 (6 bases). V shed 3 bases and J shed 5 bases, with 14 bases lying between them. From germline, CDR1 is SNHLY and CDR2 FYNNEI. The CDR3 contains 14 residues. CDR3 bases: TGTGCCAGCAGTGAGTGGCAGGGAGGTAACGAGCAGTACTTC. Translating gives CASSEWQGGNEQYF.

The genes are TRBV2 and TRBJ2-4, with TRBD1 identical over 7 bases. V lost 2 bases, J lost 0 bases, and 16 bases stayed unmatched. CDR3 length: 20 amino acids. Germline CDR1 reads SNHLY; CDR2 reads FYNNEI. The CDR3 DNA sequence: TGTGCCAGCAGTGAAAATAGTAGGACAGGAGGCACCTTAGCCAAAAACATTCAGTACTTC. This codes for CASSENSRTGGTLAKNIQYF.

This chain joins TRBV10-1 and TRBJ2-7; 7 positions match TRBD2. This CDR3 is 13 amino acids long. V was clipped by 8 bases and J by 2 bases; unmatched bases: 6. In germline, CDR1 is WNHNN, CDR2 SYGVQD (reference sequence). This CDR3 reads CASSRGGTYEQYF. In nucleotides, the CDR3 is TGCGCCAGCTCACGCGGGGGTACCTACGAGCAGTACTTC.

The chain carries TRBV4-1 and TRBJ2-1; the D gene is possibly TRBD2 (6 bases). Trimming took off 1 base at V and 0 bases at J, with 10 bases between the two ends. The CDR3 contains 16 residues. The germline CDR1 and CDR2 sequences are MGHRA and YSYEKL. Here the CDR3 reads CASSQVGRGSYNEQFF. The CDR3 DNA sequence: TGCGCCAGCAGCCAAGTTGGGCGGGGCTCCTACAATGAGCAGTTCTTC.

The chain is built from TRBV5-6 and TRBJ2-7, with 10 positions matching TRBD2. Germline CDR1 reads SGHDT; CDR2 reads YYEEEE. Germline trimming cut 2 bases from V and 2 bases from J; bases unmatched to any gene: 1. The CDR3 length is 14 residues. CDR3 bases: TGTGCCAGCAGCTTAGCGGGGGGGGCCTACGAGCAGTACTTC. It yields the protein CASSLAGGAYEQYF.

The chain joins TRBV24-1 to TRBJ2-1; 11 positions agree with TRBD1. The ends lost 3 bases at V and 7 bases at J; junction bases unmatched: 10. Germline V gene lookup returns CDR1 KGHDR and CDR2 SFDVKD. This CDR3 has 17 amino acids. CDR3 residues: CATSDPWTGGSWNEQFF. The CDR3 DNA sequence: TGTGCCACCAGTGATCCTTGGACAGGGGGCAGTTGGAATGAGCAGTTCTTC.

CDR3 sequence (DNA): TGTGCCTGGGGTCGAGAGACCCAGTACTTC. It codes for CAWGRETQYF. This chain connects TRBV30 to TRBJ2-5; D is unresolved. The CDR3 is 10 residues long. Per the germline V gene, CDR1 is GTSNPN and CDR2 is SVGIG (reference sequence). Trimming cost V 5 bases and J 4 bases, with 5 bases left between them.

The chain employs TRBV30 and TRBJ1-2; D gene ambiguous. The CDR3 is 11 residues long. Trimming took 2 bases from V and 8 from J, leaving 9 bases between them. The germline V gene has CDR1 GTSNPN and CDR2 SVGIG (reference sequence). The CDR3 loop is CAWSQTEGYTF. CDR3 nucleotide sequence: TGTGCCTGGAGTCAGACGGAGGGCTACACCTTC. Variable domain in full (rest from reference TRBV30 and TRBJ1-2): SQTIHQWPATLVQPVGSPLSLECTVEGTSNPNLYWYRQAAGRGLQLLFYSVGIGQISSEVPQNLSASRPQDRQFILSSKKLLLSDSGFYLCAWSQTEGYTFGSGTRLTVV.

This chain connects TRBV29-1 to TRBJ1-2; a possible D gene is TRBD1 (6 bases). Germline lookup yields CDR1 SQVTM and CDR2 ANQGSEA. This CDR3 is 13 amino acids long. V lost 5 bases and J lost 1, with 11 bases in between. The DNA of the CDR3 is TGCAGCGTTAAAAAAGGGGGTAACTATGGCTACACCTTC. This codes for CSVKKGGNYGYTF.

V usage is TRBV10-3 and J usage is TRBJ1-2; D might be TRBD1 (5 bases). V was cut by 4 bases and J by 0 bases, with 9 bases left in between. Germline-derived CDR1 and CDR2 are ENHRY and SYGVKD. The CDR3 spans 14 residues. CDR3 residues: CAISGAGTNYGYTF. CDR3 sequence (DNA): TGTGCCATCAGTGGCGCAGGGACTAACTATGGCTACACCTTC.

The CDR3: CASSAQRGSYYEQYF. The CDR3 coding sequence is TGTGCCAGCAGTGCCCAGCGGGGGAGCTACTACGAGCAGTACTTC. The gene calls are TRBV2 and TRBJ2-7; 8 nucleotides agree with TRBD2. The CDR3 loop spans 15 amino acids. Germline CDR1 is SNHLY and CDR2 is FYNNEI. The V and J ends lost 4 bases and 3 bases, in that order; junction bases with no gene match: 8.

The chain carries TRBV6-5 and TRBJ1-2; TRBD1 might be the D (5 bases). Germline loops: CDR1 MNHEY, CDR2 SVGAGI. V shed 7 bases and J shed 2 bases, with 11 bases lying between them. The CDR3 is 13 amino acids. This chain's CDR3 is CASMRGLNYGYTF. CDR3 DNA sequence: TGTGCCAGCATGCGGGGACTCAACTATGGCTACACCTTC.

This chain links TRBV11-3 with TRBJ1-6; D possibly corresponds to TRBD1 (5 bases). From germline, CDR1 is SGHNT and CDR2 YENEEA. V gave up 2 bases and J gave up 7 bases, with 9 bases separating them. The CDR3 length is 14 residues. This CDR3 reads CASSLLPGNSPLHF. CDR3 in DNA: TGTGCCAGCAGCTTACTCCCAGGGAATTCACCCCTCCACTTT.

The V gene is TRBV29-1, the J gene TRBJ2-7; 9 nucleotides line up with TRBD2. The germline V gene has CDR1 SQVTM and CDR2 ANQGSEA. The CDR3 consists of 16 residues. The J segment lost 1 base and the V segment lost 4 bases, leaving 11 bases of the junction unmatched. Here the CDR3 reads CSVARPSSGVSYEQYF. CDR3 in DNA: TGCAGCGTTGCCCGCCCCTCTAGCGGGGTGTCCTACGAGCAGTACTTC.